A single T cell receptor beta chain is shown here with its context. What it recognizes is unknown. This sample is part of a study of T cell repertoires in cytomegalovirus infection. Germline V gene data show CDR1 as DFQATT and CDR2 as SNEGSKA (reference sequence). The CDR3 spans 15 residues. V was cut by 0 bases and J by 0 bases, with 9 bases left in between. Using its own MiXCR run on the reads, TCRdb lists one record per CDR3 protein. The data contain 450,000 to 550,000 distinct CDR3 sequences, roughly 42% of them seen just once; the ten biggest clones take up approximately 40%. The V call is TRBV20-1, the J call TRBJ1-3, with D unclear. Sequenced here: cultured PBMCs, sampled from culture after CMV antigen stimulation. This clonotype was sampled from a human donor in good health (CMV status not recorded). Some clones in this sample may be carry-over from other donors' samples. CDR3 DNA: TGCAGTGCTAGAGATCGGCGGAACTCTGGAAACACCATATATTTT. Translation: CSARDRRNSGNTIYF.